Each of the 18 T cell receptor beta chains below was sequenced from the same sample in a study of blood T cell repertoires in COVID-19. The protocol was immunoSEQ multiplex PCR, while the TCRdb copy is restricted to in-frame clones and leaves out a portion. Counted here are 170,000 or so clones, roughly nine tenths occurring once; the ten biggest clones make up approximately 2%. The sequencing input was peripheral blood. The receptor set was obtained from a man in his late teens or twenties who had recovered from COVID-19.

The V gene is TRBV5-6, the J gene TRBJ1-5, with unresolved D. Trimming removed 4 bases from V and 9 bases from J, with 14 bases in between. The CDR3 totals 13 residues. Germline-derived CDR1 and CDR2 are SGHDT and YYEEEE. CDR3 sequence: CASSRREVGPQHF. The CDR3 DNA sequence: TGTGCCAGCAGCCGACGAGAGGTTGGGCCCCAGCATTTT. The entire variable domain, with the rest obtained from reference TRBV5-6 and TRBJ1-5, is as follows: DAGVTQSPTHLIKTRGQQVTLRCSPKSGHDTVSWYQQALGQGPQFIFQYYEEEERQRGNFPDRFSGHQFPNYSSELNVNALLLGDSALYLCASSRREVGPQHFGDGTRLSIL.

CDR3 loop: CASSTIGQSVNQPQHF. DNA of the CDR3: TGTGCCAGCAGTACGATCGGACAGTCGGTTAATCAGCCCCAGCATTTT. The chain carries TRBV28 and TRBJ1-5; TRBD1 is a possible D gene (6 bases). Germline V gene lookup returns CDR1 MDHEN and CDR2 SYDVKM. V lost 5 bases and J lost 4, with 18 bases in between. This CDR3 has 16 residues.

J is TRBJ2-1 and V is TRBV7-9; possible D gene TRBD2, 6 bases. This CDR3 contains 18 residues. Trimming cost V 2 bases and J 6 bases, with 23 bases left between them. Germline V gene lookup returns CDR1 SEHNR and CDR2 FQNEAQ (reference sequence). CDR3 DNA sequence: TGTGCCAGCAGCTTATCCGTTTCACCGCGGGGTATCGGCAATGAGCAGTTCTTC. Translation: CASSLSVSPRGIGNEQFF.

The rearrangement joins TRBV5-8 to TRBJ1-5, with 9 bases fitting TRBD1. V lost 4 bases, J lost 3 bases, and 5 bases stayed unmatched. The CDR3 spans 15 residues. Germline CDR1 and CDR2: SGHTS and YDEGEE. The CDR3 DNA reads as TGTGCCAGCAGCCGGACAGGGGCCTACAATCAGCCCCAGCATTTT. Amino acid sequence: CASSRTGAYNQPQHF.

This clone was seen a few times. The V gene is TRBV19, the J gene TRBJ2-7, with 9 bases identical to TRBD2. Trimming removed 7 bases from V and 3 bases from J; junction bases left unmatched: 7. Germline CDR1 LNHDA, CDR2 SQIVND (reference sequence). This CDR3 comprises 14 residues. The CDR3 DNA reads TGTGCCAGTACTCCAGCGGGAGGTGGCTACGAGCAGTACTTC. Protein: CASTPAGGGYEQYF.

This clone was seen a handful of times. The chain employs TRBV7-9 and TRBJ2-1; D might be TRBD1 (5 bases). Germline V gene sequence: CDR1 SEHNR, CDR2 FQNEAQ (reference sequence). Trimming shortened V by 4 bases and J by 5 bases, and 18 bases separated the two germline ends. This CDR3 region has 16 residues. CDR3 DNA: TGTGCCAGCAGCTCTGCCCCCAGGGTAGGTCACAATGAGCAGTTCTTC. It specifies CASSSAPRVGHNEQFF.

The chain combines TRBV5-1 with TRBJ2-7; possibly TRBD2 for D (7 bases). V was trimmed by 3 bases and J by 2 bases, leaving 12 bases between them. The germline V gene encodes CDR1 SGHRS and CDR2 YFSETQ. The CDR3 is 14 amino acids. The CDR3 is CASSWGGRTYEQYF. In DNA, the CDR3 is TGCGCCAGCAGCTGGGGGGGCAGAACCTACGAGCAGTACTTC.

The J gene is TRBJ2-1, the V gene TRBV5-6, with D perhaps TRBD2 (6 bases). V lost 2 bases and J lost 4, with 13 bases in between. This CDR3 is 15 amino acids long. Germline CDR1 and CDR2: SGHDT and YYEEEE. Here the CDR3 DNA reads TGTGCCAGCAGCTTCGAAGGGACTCGATACAATGAGCAGTTCTTC. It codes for CASSFEGTRYNEQFF.

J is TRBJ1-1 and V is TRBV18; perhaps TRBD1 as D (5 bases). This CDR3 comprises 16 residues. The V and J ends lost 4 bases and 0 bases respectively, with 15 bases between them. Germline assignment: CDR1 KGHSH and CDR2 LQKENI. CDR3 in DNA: TGTGCCAGCTCACGAACCGGGACTGGGATGAACACTGAAGCTTTCTTT. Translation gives CASSRTGTGMNTEAFF.

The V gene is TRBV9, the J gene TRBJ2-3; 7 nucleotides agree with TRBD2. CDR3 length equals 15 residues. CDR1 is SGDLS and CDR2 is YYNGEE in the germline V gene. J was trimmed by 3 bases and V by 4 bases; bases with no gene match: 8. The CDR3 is CASSTRLAGTDTQYF. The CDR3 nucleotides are TGTGCCAGCAGCACCAGACTAGCAGGAACAGATACGCAGTATTTT.

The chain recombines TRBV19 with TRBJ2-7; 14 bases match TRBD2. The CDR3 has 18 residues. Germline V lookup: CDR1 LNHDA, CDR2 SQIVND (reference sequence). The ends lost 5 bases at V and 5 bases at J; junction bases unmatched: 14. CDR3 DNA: TGTGCCAGTAGTCAAACCGTGGGGGGACTAGCGGGAGTCCACGAGCAGTACTTC. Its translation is CASSQTVGGLAGVHEQYF.

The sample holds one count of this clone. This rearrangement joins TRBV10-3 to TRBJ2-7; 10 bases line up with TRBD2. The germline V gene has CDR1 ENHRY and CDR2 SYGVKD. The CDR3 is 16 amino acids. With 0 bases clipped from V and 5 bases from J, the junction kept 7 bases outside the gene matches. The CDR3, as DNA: TGTGCCATCAGTGAGTCCCTAGCGGGAGCCGGGAACGAGCAGTACTTC. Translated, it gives CAISESLAGAGNEQYF.

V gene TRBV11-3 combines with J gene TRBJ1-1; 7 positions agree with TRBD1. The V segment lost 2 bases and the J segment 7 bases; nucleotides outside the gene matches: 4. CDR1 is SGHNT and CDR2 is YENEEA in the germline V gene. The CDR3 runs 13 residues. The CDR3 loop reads CASSLTTGYEAFF. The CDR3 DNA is TGTGCCAGCAGCTTAACGACAGGGTATGAAGCTTTCTTT.

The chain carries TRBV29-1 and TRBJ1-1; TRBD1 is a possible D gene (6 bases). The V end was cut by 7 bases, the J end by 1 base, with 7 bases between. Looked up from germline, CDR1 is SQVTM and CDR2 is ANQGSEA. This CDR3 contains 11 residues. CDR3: CSGTANTEAFF. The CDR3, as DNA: TGCAGCGGGACAGCGAACACTGAAGCTTTCTTT.

CDR3 residues: CASSYEDRVNQPQHF. The CDR3 DNA reads as TGTGCCAGCAGTTACGAGGACAGAGTGAATCAGCCCCAGCATTTT. The genes are TRBV6-5 and TRBJ1-5; D may be TRBD1 (6 bases). Germline CDR1 is MNHEY and CDR2 is SVGAGI. The CDR3 spans 15 residues. Trimming cost V 2 bases and J 4 bases, with 12 bases left between them.

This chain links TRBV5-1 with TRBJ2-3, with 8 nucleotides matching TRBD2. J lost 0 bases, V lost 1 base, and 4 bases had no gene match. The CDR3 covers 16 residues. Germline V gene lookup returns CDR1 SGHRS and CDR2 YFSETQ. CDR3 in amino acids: CASSLFPSGSTDTQYF. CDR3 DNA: TGCGCCAGCAGCTTGTTCCCTAGCGGGAGCACAGATACGCAGTATTTT. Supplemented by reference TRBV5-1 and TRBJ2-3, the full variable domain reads KAGVTQTPRYLIKTRGQQVTLSCSPISGHRSVSWYQQTPGQGLQFLFEYFSETQRNKGNFPGRFSGRQFSNSRSEMNVSTLELGDSALYLCASSLFPSGSTDTQYFGPGTRLTVL.

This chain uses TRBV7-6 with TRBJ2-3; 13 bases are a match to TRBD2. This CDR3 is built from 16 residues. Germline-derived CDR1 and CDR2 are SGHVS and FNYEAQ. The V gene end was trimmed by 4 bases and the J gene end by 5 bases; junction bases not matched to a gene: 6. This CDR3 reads CASSSGLAGLKDTQYF. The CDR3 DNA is TGTGCCAGCAGCTCGGGACTAGCGGGACTTAAAGATACGCAGTATTTT.

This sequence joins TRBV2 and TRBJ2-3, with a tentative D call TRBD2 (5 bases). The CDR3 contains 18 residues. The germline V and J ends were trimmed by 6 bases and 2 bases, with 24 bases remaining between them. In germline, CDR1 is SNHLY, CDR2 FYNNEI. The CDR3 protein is CASRDHSKIRLPTDTQYF. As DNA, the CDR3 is TGTGCCAGCAGAGATCACAGTAAGATAAGACTACCCACAGATACGCAGTATTTT.